Each of the 8 T cell receptor beta chains below was sequenced from the same sample in a study of blood T cells in healthy people across ages. A second about 6 to 12 cycle PCR used barcoded and J-beta primers. TCRdb analysed the 5' RACE reads with MiXCR anew, one entry per CDR3 protein. The sample carries 800,000 or so distinct CDR3 sequences, 20% to 25% recorded once. These data also formed part of another study, on T cells of mothers and their children.

Material: blood. The receptors derive from a boy aged 10-17 years in good health.

The genes are TRBV4-3 and TRBJ1-4; D perhaps matches TRBD1 (6 bases). Germline lookup yields CDR1 LGHNA and CDR2 YSLEER. The V end lost 2 bases, the J end lost 1 base, and 8 bases lay between the germline ends. CDR3 size: 15 residues. The CDR3 spells CASSQSRGTNEKLFF. CDR3 in DNA: TGCGCCAGCAGCCAATCCAGGGGAACTAATGAAAAACTGTTTTTT.

The chain uses TRBV14 and TRBJ2-1; the match to TRBD2 covers 11 bases. The CDR3 extends over 17 amino acids. Per germline, CDR1 SGHDN and CDR2 FVKESK. V trimming: 4 bases; J trimming: 8 bases; junction bases outside the gene matches: 13. CDR3 sequence reads: CASSRSIAGGPVDEQFF. CDR3 coding DNA: TGTGCCAGCAGCCGCTCCATAGCGGGAGGGCCTGTCGATGAGCAGTTCTTC. The variable domain in full, completed from reference TRBV14 and TRBJ2-1, reads EAGVTQFPSHSVIEKGQTVTLRCDPISGHDNLYWYRRVMGKEIKFLLHFVKESKQDESGMPNNRFLAERTGGTYSTLKVQPAELEDSGVYFCASSRSIAGGPVDEQFFGPGTRLTVL.

This clonotype occurred a few times. The chain combines TRBV2 with TRBJ1-5; possible D gene TRBD1, 5 bases. Germline CDR1 and CDR2: SNHLY and FYNNEI. CDR3 length: 13 residues. Trimming removed 8 bases from V and 5 bases from J, with 13 bases in between. As DNA, the CDR3 is TGTGCCAGCGAGGCAGGGCGAGATCAGCCCCAGCATTTT. Translated: CASEAGRDQPQHF.

The chain joins TRBV29-1 to TRBJ2-1; D is unresolved. The germline V and J ends were trimmed by 4 bases and 1 base, with 8 bases remaining between them. The CDR3 spans 13 residues. Germline V gene data show CDR1 as SQVTM and CDR2 as ANQGSEA. CDR3 sequence: CSVGTDSYNEQFF. CDR3 in DNA: TGCAGCGTTGGTACCGATTCCTACAATGAGCAGTTCTTC.

This sequence joins TRBV7-9 and TRBJ2-7; possibly TRBD2 for D (6 bases). Trimming cost V 4 bases and J 2 bases, with 15 bases left between them. The CDR3 has 15 amino acids. Germline V lookup: CDR1 SEHNR, CDR2 FQNEAQ (reference sequence). CDR3 loop: CASSSGVTTTYEQYF. DNA of the CDR3: TGTGCCAGCAGCTCGGGGGTCACCACCACCTACGAGCAGTACTTC.

In this sample, this clonotype turned up a few times. The chain combines TRBV6-5 with TRBJ1-1; D gene unclear. Germline CDR1 MNHEY, CDR2 SVGAGI. Trimming cost V 0 bases and J 1 base, with 12 bases left between them. The CDR3 length is 16 residues. CDR3 loop: CASSYSILAQNTEAFF. Here the CDR3 DNA reads TGTGCCAGCAGTTACTCGATATTAGCCCAGAACACTGAAGCTTTCTTT.

This clonotype was counted only a few times. The gene calls are TRBV6-5 and TRBJ2-4; D may be TRBD1 (5 bases). Germline V gene data show CDR1 as MNHEY and CDR2 as SVGAGI. Trimming pared 2 bases from V and 3 bases from J, leaving 17 bases between. The CDR3 runs to 17 residues. The CDR3 protein is CASSYRRRQGGKNIQYF. The CDR3 DNA is TGTGCCAGCAGTTACCGCCGAAGGCAGGGCGGCAAAAACATTCAGTACTTC.

The gene calls are TRBV4-3 and TRBJ1-3, with D maybe TRBD1 (6 bases). Germline assignment: CDR1 LGHNA and CDR2 YSLEER. The CDR3 has 18 amino acids. Trimming pared 3 bases from V and 0 bases from J, leaving 18 bases between. The CDR3 DNA is TGCGCCAGCAGCCAGGACTACACAGGGACAAGCTCTGGAAACACCATATATTTT. It translates to CASSQDYTGTSSGNTIYF.